What follows describes a single TCR beta chain. Donors were Caucasian adults residing in Nashville, Tennessee, USA. The data stem from a study of shared clonotypes between healthy human individuals. Germline V gene sequence: CDR1 SNHLY, CDR2 FYNNEI. Trimming left V 3 bases short and J 2 bases short, with 10 bases between. CDR3 length equals 14 residues. TCRdb keeps only in-frame clones here, not all; method: immunoSEQ multiplex PCR. The sample carries millions of clones, over 85% recorded once. Input material: naive CD4+ T cells sorted from blood. Documented subset: CD45RA+ positively selected. The chain combines TRBV2 with TRBJ2-5; TRBD2 is a possible D gene (6 bases). The sequence came from a man aged 18 to 29 in good health. DNA for the CDR3: TGTGCCAGCAGTGAGGGACTTGTTCAAGAGACCCAGTACTTC. It yields the protein CASSEGLVQETQYF.